These T cell receptor beta chains were read from a single sample in a study of blood T cell repertoires in COVID-19. TCRdb keeps only in-frame clones here, not all; method: immunoSEQ multiplex PCR. The table lists more than 150,000 clones, nearly 85% of them singletons, with under 5.5% in the top ten. The sample was peripheral blood. All receptors come from a woman aged 25 to 39 with acute or convalescent COVID-19. Each CDR3 is given with its conserved first and last residue. D genes are given only for firm matches. Clone size is not always given. Where it is, it says once, few, many or a class for expanded clones.

j_call v_call d_call clone_size cdr3_nt cdr3_aa
TRBJ2-4 TRBV29-1 NA NA TGCAGCGTTGAAGGGGCAAGGAACGGCAAAAACATTCAGTACTTC CSVEGARNGKNIQYF
TRBJ2-5 TRBV7-6 NA NA TGTGCCAGCAGCGCGGGCCCCCTGGGAGAGACCCAGTACTTC CASSAGPLGETQYF
TRBJ1-1 TRBV7-9 TRBD1 NA TGTGCCAGCAGCTTAACCCTAACAGGGGGCGGGAACACTGAAGCTTTCTTT CASSLTLTGGGNTEAFF
TRBJ2-1 TRBV28 NA NA TGTGCCAGCAGTTCGACGGGGGTCGAGCAGTTCTTC CASSSTGVEQFF
TRBJ2-3 TRBV3-1/TRBV3-2 TRBD1 NA TGTGCCAGCAGCCAAGATTCAGGGGGCGCAACAGATACGCAGTATTTT CASSQDSGGATDTQYF
TRBJ2-3 TRBV4-2 TRBD2 NA TGTGCCAGCAGCCAAAACATTGTGGGGGGGAGCACAGATACGCAGTATTTT CASSQNIVGGSTDTQYF
TRBJ1-6 TRBV5-4 NA NA TGTGCCAGCAGCTTATCCTCTCGGGATTCACCCCTCCACTTT CASSLSSRDSPLHF
TRBJ1-2 TRBV29-1 TRBD1 NA TGCAGCGTTCAGGGGGATTTAGGGGGCTACACCTTC CSVQGDLGGYTF
TRBJ1-2 TRBV14 NA NA TGTGCCAGCAGCCAACAGGAGCGGTACTATGGCTACACCTTC CASSQQERYYGYTF
TRBJ2-1 TRBV9 TRBD1 many TGTGCCAGCAGCGTAGAAGGTCTTTGGACAGGAGCTTTGTTCTTC CASSVEGLWTGALFF